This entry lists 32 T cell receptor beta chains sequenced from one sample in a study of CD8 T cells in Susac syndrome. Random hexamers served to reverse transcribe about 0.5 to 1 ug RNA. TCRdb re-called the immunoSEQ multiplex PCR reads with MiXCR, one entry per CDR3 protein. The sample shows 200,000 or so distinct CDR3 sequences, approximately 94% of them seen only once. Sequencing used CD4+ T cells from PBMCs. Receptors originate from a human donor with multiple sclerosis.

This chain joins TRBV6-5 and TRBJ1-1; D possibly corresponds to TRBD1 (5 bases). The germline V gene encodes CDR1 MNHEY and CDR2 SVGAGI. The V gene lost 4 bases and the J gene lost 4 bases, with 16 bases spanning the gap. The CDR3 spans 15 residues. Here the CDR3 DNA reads TGTGCCAGCAGTTTAGTGGGGCCGGGGGGCACTGAAGCTTTCTTT. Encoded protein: CASSLVGPGGTEAFF.

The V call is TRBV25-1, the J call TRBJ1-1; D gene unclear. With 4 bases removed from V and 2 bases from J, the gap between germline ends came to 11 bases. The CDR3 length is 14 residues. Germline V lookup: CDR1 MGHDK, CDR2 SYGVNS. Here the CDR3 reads CASSGVGGNTEAFF. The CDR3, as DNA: TGTGCCAGCAGTGGAGTAGGAGGCAACACTGAAGCTTTCTTT. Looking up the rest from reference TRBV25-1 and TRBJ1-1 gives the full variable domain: EADIYQTPRYLVIGTGKKITLECSQTMGHDKMYWYQQDPGMELHLIHYSYGVNSTEKGDLSSESTVSRIRTEHFPLTLESARPSHTSQYLCASSGVGGNTEAFFGQGTRLTVV.

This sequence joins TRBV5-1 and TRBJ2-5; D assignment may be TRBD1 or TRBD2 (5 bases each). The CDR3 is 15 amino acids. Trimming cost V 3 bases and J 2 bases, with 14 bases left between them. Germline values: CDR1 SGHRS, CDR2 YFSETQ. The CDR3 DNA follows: TGCGCCAGCAGCTACCGGGACGGACGGCAAGAGACCCAGTACTTC. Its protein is CASSYRDGRQETQYF.

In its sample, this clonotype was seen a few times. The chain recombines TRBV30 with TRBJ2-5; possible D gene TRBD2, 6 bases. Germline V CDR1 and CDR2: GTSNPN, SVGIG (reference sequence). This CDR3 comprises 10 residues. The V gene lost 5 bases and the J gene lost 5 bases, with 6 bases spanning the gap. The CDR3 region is CAWGRETQYF. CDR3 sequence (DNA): TGTGCCTGGGGGAGGGAGACCCAGTACTTC.

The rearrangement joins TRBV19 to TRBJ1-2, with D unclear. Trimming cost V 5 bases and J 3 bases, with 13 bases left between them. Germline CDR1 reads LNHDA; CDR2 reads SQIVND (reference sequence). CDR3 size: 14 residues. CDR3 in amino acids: CASSYLGPYYGYTF. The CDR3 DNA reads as TGTGCCAGTAGTTACCTAGGACCGTACTATGGCTACACCTTC.

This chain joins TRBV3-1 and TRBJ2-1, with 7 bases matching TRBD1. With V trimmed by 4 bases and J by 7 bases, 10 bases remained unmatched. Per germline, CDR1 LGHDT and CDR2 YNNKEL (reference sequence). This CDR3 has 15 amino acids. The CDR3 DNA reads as TGTGCCAGCAGCCGTGGACAGGACATGTCAAATGAGCAGTTCTTC. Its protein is CASSRGQDMSNEQFF.

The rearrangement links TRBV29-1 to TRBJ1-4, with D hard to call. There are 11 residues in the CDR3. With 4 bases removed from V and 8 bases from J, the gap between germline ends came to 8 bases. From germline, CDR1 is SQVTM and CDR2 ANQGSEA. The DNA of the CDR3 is TGCAGCGTTGGGATTAGGGAAAAACTGTTTTTT. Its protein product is CSVGIREKLFF.

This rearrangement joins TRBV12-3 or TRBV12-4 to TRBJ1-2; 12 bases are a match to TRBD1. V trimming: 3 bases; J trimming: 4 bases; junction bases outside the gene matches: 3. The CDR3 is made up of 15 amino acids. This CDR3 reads CASSLGTGGVYGYTF. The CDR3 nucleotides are TGTGCCAGCAGTTTGGGGACAGGGGGCGTCTATGGCTACACCTTC.

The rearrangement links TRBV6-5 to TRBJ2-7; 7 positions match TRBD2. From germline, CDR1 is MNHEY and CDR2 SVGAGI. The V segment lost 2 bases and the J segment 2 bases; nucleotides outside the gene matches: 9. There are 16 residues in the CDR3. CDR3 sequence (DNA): TGTGCCAGCAGTTACCACATTGGGGCGGGGGCCTACGAGCAGTACTTC. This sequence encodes CASSYHIGAGAYEQYF.

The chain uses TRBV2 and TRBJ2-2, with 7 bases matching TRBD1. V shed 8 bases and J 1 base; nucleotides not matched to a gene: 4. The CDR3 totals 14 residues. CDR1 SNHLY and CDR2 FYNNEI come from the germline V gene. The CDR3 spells CASGRDRNTGELFF. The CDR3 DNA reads TGTGCCAGCGGCCGGGACAGGAACACCGGGGAGCTGTTTTTT.

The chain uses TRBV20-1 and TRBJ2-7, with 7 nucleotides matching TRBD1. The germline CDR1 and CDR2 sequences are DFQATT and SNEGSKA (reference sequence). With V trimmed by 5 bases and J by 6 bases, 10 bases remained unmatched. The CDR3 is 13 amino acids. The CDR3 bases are TGCAGTGCTCGAGGGGGCAGCCTTGGCGAGCAGTACTTC. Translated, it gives CSARGGSLGEQYF.

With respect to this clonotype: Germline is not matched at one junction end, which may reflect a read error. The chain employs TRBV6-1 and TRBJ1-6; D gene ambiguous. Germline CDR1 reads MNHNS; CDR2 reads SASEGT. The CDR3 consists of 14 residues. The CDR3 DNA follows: TGTGCCAGCAGACTCTACCCCTATGATTCACCCCTCCACTTT. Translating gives CASRLYPYDSPLHF.

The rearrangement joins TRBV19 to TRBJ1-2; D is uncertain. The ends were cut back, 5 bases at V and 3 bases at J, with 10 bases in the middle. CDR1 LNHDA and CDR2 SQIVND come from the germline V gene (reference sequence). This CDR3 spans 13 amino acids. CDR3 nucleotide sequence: TGTGCCAGTAGTGAAGACAAGTACTATGGCTACACCTTC. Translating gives CASSEDKYYGYTF.

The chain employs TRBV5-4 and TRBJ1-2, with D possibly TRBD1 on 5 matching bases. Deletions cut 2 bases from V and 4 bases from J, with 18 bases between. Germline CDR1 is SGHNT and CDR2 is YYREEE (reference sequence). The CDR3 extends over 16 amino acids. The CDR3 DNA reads TGTGCCAGCAGCTTTTACGCTGGTGCTCAGGGCTATGGCTACACCTTC. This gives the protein CASSFYAGAQGYGYTF.

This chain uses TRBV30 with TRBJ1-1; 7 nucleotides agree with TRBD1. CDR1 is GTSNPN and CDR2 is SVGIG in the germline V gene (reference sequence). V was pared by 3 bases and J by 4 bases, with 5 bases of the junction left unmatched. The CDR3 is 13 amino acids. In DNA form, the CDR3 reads TGTGCCTGGAGACTTACAGGGGCCACTGAAGCTTTCTTT. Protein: CAWRLTGATEAFF.

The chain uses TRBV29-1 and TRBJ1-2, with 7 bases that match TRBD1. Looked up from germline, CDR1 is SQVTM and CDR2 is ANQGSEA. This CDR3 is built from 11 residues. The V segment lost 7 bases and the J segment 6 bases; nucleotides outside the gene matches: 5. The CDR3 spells CSAVQGHGYTF. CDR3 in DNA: TGCAGCGCCGTACAGGGGCATGGCTACACCTTC.

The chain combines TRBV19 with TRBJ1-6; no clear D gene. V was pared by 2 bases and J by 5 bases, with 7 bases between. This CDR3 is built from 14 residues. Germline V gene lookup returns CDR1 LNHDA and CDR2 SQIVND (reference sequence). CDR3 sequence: CASSIKVHNSPLHF. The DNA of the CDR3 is TGTGCCAGTAGTATAAAAGTTCATAATTCACCCCTCCACTTT.

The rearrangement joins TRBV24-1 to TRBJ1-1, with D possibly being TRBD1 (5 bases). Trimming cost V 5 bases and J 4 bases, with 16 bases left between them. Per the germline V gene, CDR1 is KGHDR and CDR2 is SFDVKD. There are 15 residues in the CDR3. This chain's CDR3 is CATSGLGRGITEAFF. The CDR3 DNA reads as TGTGCCACCAGTGGCCTCGGGAGGGGTATCACTGAAGCTTTCTTT.

Here the CDR3 reads CSASDQTGNYGYTF. The CDR3, as DNA: TGCAGTGCTAGTGACCAAACAGGGAACTATGGCTACACCTTC. The chain carries TRBV20-1 and TRBJ1-2; D may be TRBD1 (6 bases). Germline CDR1 reads DFQATT; CDR2 reads SNEGSKA (reference sequence). The CDR3 consists of 14 residues. V lost 3 bases and J lost 2, with 13 bases in between.

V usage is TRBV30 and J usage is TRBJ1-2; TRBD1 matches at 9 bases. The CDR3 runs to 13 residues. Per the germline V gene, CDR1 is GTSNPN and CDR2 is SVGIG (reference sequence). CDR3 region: CVAGQGLNYGYTF. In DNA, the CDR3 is TGTGTCGCGGGACAGGGTCTTAACTATGGCTACACCTTC.

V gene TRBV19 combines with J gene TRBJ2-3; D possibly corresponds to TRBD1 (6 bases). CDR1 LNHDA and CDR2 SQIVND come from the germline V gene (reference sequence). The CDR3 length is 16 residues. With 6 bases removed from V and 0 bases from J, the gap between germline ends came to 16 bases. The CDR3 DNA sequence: TGTGCCAGTAGCTCCCCCGGGGACACTAGCACAGATACGCAGTATTTT. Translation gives CASSSPGDTSTDTQYF.

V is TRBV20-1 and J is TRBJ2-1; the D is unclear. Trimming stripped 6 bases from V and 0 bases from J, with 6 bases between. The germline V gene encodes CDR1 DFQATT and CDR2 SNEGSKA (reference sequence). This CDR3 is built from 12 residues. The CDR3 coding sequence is TGCAGTGCCCCCAGCTCCTACAATGAGCAGTTCTTC. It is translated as CSAPSSYNEQFF.

The CDR3 sequence is CASSLRPAQGRGWVEQFF. The CDR3 nucleotides are TGCGCCAGCAGCCTCCGCCCCGCGCAGGGGCGGGGATGGGTTGAGCAGTTCTTC. The J gene is TRBJ2-1, the V gene TRBV4-1, with D possibly called TRBD1 or TRBD2 (6 bases each). Germline CDR1 MGHRA, CDR2 YSYEKL. With 4 bases removed from V and 9 bases from J, the gap between germline ends came to 28 bases. The CDR3 contains 18 residues.

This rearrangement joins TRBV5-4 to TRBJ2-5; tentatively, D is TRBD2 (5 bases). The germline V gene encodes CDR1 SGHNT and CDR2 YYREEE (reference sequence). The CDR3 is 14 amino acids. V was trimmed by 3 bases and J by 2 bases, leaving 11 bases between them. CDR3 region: CASSYGLGQETQYF. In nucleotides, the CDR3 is TGTGCCAGCAGCTACGGACTCGGACAAGAGACCCAGTACTTC.

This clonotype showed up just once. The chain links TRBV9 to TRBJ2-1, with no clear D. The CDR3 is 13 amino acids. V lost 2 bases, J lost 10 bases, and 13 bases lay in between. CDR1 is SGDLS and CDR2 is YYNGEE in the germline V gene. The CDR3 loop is CASSVGSMNEQFF. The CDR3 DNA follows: TGTGCCAGCAGCGTTGGAAGCATGAACGAGCAGTTCTTC.

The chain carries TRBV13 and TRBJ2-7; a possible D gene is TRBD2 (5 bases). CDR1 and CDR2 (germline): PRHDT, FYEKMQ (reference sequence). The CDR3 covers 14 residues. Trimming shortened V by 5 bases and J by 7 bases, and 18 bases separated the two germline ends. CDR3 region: CASSEGLSLREQYF. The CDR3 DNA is TGTGCCAGCAGCGAAGGACTTTCATTGCGGGAGCAGTACTTC.

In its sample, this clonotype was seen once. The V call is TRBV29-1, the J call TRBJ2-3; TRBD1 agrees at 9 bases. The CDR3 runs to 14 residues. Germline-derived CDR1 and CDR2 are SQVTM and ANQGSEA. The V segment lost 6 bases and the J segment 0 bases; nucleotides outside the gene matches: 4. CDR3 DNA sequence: TGCAGCGTCTCAGGACAGGGGAGCACAGATACGCAGTATTTT. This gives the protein CSVSGQGSTDTQYF.

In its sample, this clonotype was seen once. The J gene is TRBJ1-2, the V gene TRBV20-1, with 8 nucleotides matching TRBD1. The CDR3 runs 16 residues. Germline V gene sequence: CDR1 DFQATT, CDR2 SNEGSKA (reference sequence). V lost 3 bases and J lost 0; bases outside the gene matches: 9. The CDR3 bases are TGCAGTGCTAGGCCGGGGACAGGTCGATCTAACTATGGCTACACCTTC. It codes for CSARPGTGRSNYGYTF.

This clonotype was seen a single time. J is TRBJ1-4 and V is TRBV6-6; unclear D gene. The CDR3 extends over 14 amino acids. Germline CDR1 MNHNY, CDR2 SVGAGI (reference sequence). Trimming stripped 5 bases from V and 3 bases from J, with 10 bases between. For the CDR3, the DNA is TGTGCCAGCAGTAGACTCCCCGCTAATGAAAAACTGTTTTTT. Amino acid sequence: CASSRLPANEKLFF.

The CDR3: CSALRQGENTIYF. The CDR3 DNA follows: TGCAGTGCTCTCCGACAGGGTGAAAACACCATATATTTT. The J gene is TRBJ1-3, the V gene TRBV20-1; 7 bases line up with TRBD1. After removal of 5 bases from V and 6 bases from J, the junction contained 7 bases not matched to a gene. Germline V gene lookup returns CDR1 DFQATT and CDR2 SNEGSKA (reference sequence). The CDR3 consists of 13 residues.

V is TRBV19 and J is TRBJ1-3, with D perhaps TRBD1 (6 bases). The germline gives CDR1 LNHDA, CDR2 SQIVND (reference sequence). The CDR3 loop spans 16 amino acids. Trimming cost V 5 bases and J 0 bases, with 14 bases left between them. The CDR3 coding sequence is TGTGCCAGTAGTTACCGGGACAAGAGCTCTGGAAACACCATATATTTT. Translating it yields CASSYRDKSSGNTIYF.

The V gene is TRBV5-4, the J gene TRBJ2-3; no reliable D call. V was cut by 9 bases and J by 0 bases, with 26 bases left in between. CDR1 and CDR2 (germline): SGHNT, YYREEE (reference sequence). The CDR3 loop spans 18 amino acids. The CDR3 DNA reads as TGTGCCACCGAAGCTTCCCCCAAACAGTCTACGAGCACAGATACGCAGTATTTT. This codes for CATEASPKQSTSTDTQYF.